These T cell receptor beta chains were read from a single sample in a study of patients with pleural tuberculosis. MiXCR, applied by TCRdb to the reads, yields one record per CDR3 protein. This sample has under 65,000 distinct CDR3 sequences, with under 8.5% found just once. The receptors stem from a human donor with pleural tuberculosis. The CDR3 runs from the conserved cysteine through the conserved F or W. D genes are given only for firm matches. Not all rows give a size; the values are once, few, many and, for expanded clones, a class.

CDR3nt: TGCAGTGCTTTACAGGGGATATCATTCAATGAGCAGTTCTTC; CDR3aa: CSALQGISFNEQFF; abundance: many; j_gene: TRBJ2-1; d_gene: TRBD1; v_gene: TRBV20-1
CDR3nt: TGTGCCAGCAGCAAGCGGGAGAGCGGTTCGTACGAGCAGTACTTC; CDR3aa: CASSKRESGSYEQYF; abundance: few; j_gene: TRBJ2-7; d_gene: NA; v_gene: TRBV21-1
CDR3nt: TGTGCCAGCAGTGCAGGACTAGATCGGTATGAGCAGTTCTTC; CDR3aa: CASSAGLDRYEQFF; abundance: many; j_gene: TRBJ2-1; d_gene: TRBD2; v_gene: TRBV2
CDR3nt: TGTGCCAGCAGGGGACCGGGACAGGGGTACGAGCAGTACTTC; CDR3aa: CASRGPGQGYEQYF; abundance: NA; j_gene: TRBJ2-7; d_gene: TRBD1; v_gene: TRBV2
CDR3nt: TGTGCCACCGGGACTCCCAGTGAGCAGTTCTTC; CDR3aa: CATGTPSEQFF; abundance: many; j_gene: TRBJ2-1; d_gene: NA; v_gene: TRBV24-1
CDR3nt: TGTGCCAGCAGTTCGACAGGGGAAACCGGGGAGCTGTTTTTT; CDR3aa: CASSSTGETGELFF; abundance: many; j_gene: TRBJ2-2; d_gene: TRBD1; v_gene: TRBV27
CDR3nt: TGTGCCAGCAGCCCGGACCGTACAGATACGCAGTATTTT; CDR3aa: CASSPDRTDTQYF; abundance: many; j_gene: TRBJ2-3; d_gene: NA; v_gene: TRBV27
CDR3nt: TGTGCCAGCAGTTTAGCAAGAAACACTGAAGCTTTCTTT; CDR3aa: CASSLARNTEAFF; abundance: many; j_gene: TRBJ1-1; d_gene: NA; v_gene: TRBV12-3/TRBV12-4
CDR3nt: TGCAGCGTTGATGGGACTACCCCGGGGCAGTTCTTC; CDR3aa: CSVDGTTPGQFF; abundance: once; j_gene: TRBJ2-1; d_gene: TRBD2; v_gene: TRBV29-1
CDR3nt: TGTGCCATCAGTGACGGGCAGGGGGAAGTCTACACCTTC; CDR3aa: CAISDGQGEVYTF; abundance: many; j_gene: TRBJ1-2; d_gene: TRBD1; v_gene: TRBV10-3
CDR3nt: TGTGCCAGCAGCTTAGGGCTAGACGAGAATGAGCAGTTCTTC; CDR3aa: CASSLGLDENEQFF; abundance: NA; j_gene: TRBJ2-1; d_gene: NA; v_gene: TRBV7-2
CDR3nt: TGTGCCAGCATGCCCCTACAGGGCTACGAGCAGTACTTC; CDR3aa: CASMPLQGYEQYF; abundance: many; j_gene: TRBJ2-7; d_gene: NA; v_gene: TRBV27
CDR3nt: TGTGCCAGCAGTTACCTGGTAACGGGAGGAGAGACCCAGTACTTC; CDR3aa: CASSYLVTGGETQYF; abundance: many; j_gene: TRBJ2-5; d_gene: TRBD2; v_gene: TRBV6-2/TRBV6-3
CDR3nt: TGTGCCAGCAGGCCGCTACCGTACGGACGCGTGGAGCAGTACTTC; CDR3aa: CASRPLPYGRVEQYF; abundance: few; j_gene: TRBJ2-7; d_gene: NA; v_gene: TRBV28